Presented here are 5 T cell receptor beta chains from one specimen sequenced in a study of blood T cell repertoires in COVID-19. Sequencing was performed with immunoSEQ multiplex PCR; in TCRdb, only in-frame clones are kept and a portion is missing. The repertoire holds 120,000 to 150,000 clones, around 91% seen once, with approximately 3% in the top ten. Material: peripheral blood. Receptor source: a woman between 55 and 75 years old with active COVID-19.

The chain has TRBV29-1 and TRBJ1-2; TRBD1 matches at 9 bases. The CDR3 extends over 12 amino acids. Trimming removed 4 bases from V and 7 bases from J; junction bases left unmatched: 4. The germline CDR1 and CDR2 sequences are SQVTM and ANQGSEA. The CDR3 DNA follows: TGCAGCGTTGGGGACAGGGTGGGTGGCTACACCTTC. Translating it yields CSVGDRVGGYTF. Supplemented by reference TRBV29-1 and TRBJ1-2, the full variable domain reads SAVISQKPSRDICQRGTSLTIQCQVDSQVTMMFWYRQQPGQSLTLIATANQGSEATYESGFVIDKFPISRPNLTFSTLTVSNMSPEDSSIYLCSVGDRVGGYTFGSGTRLTVV.

This chain uses TRBV25-1 with TRBJ1-4; D is perhaps TRBD1 (5 bases). Trimming took 1 base from V and 8 from J, leaving 14 bases between them. Looked up from germline, CDR1 is MGHDK and CDR2 is SYGVNS. CDR3 length equals 15 residues. The CDR3 DNA reads TGTGCCAGCAGTGAATTTACAGGCGCAAAGGAAAAACTGTTTTTT. The encoded protein is CASSEFTGAKEKLFF.

The CDR3: CASSFRLGRLTYF. The CDR3 DNA is TGTGCCAGCAGTTTCCGTTTGGGGCGGCTCACGTATTTT. The rearrangement joins TRBV27 to TRBJ2-3, with D perhaps matching TRBD1 (5 bases). The germline gives CDR1 MNHEY, CDR2 SMNVEV (reference sequence). Trimming removed 3 bases at V and 14 bases at J, with 18 bases between. The CDR3 runs to 13 residues.

To note about this clone: The junction does not match germline at one end; this may be a read error. This chain links TRBV28 with TRBJ1-5, with 7 bases identical to TRBD1. The CDR3 extends over 18 amino acids. Germline V gives CDR1 MDHEN, CDR2 SYDVKM. The CDR3 reads CATSWRVIQGNSNQPQHF. In DNA form, the CDR3 reads TGTGCCACCAGTTGGCGGGTAATACAGGGGAATAGCAATCAGCCCCAGCATTTT. The variable domain in full, completed from reference TRBV28 and TRBJ1-5, reads DVKVTQSSRYLVKRTGEKVFLECVQDMDHENMFWYRQDPGLGLRLIYFSYDVKMKEKGDIPEGYSVSREKKERFSLILESASTNQTSMYLCATSWRVIQGNSNQPQHFGDGTRLSIL.

V gene TRBV9 combines with J gene TRBJ2-7; TRBD2 agrees at 7 bases. This CDR3 is built from 16 residues. Germline CDR1 is SGDLS and CDR2 is YYNGEE. Unmatched junction bases numbered 8, after V lost 0 bases and J lost 2 bases. The CDR3 loop is CASSVGRGGPPYEQYF. The CDR3 DNA reads as TGTGCCAGCAGCGTAGGAAGGGGAGGGCCTCCCTACGAGCAGTACTTC.